The 6 T cell receptor beta chains below come from one sample, sequenced in a study of technical replicates of blood from a few donors (dated by TCRdb to 2017 to 2019). Library preparation employed the immunoSEQ multiplex PCR assay. Not all clones reach the TCRdb copy of this immuneACCESS table, which keeps in-frame sequences only. Checked studies attribute under half of the gap to unresolved V genes and leave the rest unexplained. This sample comprises over 70,000 clones, just under 97% of them detected only once. The leading ten clones occupy over 0.2% of the sample. The sequencing input was T cells isolated from PBMCs. The source of these receptors is a human donor in good health.

This clone occurred once. The V and J genes are TRBV6-1 and TRBJ1-2; D possibly corresponds to TRBD1 (6 bases). The CDR3 contains 13 residues. Looked up from germline, CDR1 is MNHNS and CDR2 is SASEGT. Trimming stripped 2 bases from V and 6 bases from J, with 10 bases between. CDR3 amino acids: CASSEWDNDGYTF. CDR3 nucleotides: TGTGCCAGCAGTGAATGGGACAATGATGGCTACACCTTC.

This chain uses TRBV4-2 with TRBJ2-1; D uncertain. The CDR3 contains 16 residues. Trimming left V 0 bases short and J 12 bases short, with 21 bases between. CDR1 and CDR2 from the germline V gene are LGHNA and YNFKEQ. The CDR3 loop reads CASSQDGGRALETQFF. The CDR3 nucleotides are TGTGCCAGCAGCCAAGATGGCGGAAGAGCCCTTGAGACGCAGTTCTTC.

The chain joins TRBV19 to TRBJ2-7, with 7 bases aligning to TRBD2. Germline V CDR1 and CDR2: LNHDA, SQIVND (reference sequence). This CDR3 contains 15 residues. Trimming cost V 3 bases and J 0 bases; bases outside gene matches: 5. Here the CDR3 reads CASSMSSGISYEQYF. In DNA form, the CDR3 reads TGTGCCAGTAGTATGTCTAGCGGCATCTCCTACGAGCAGTACTTC.

This sequence joins TRBV7-9 and TRBJ2-1, with D maybe TRBD2 (5 bases). Germline-derived CDR1 and CDR2 are SEHNR and FQNEAQ (reference sequence). V lost 1 base to trimming and J lost 2 bases, with 9 bases between them. The CDR3 consists of 15 residues. The CDR3 nucleotides are TGTGCCAGCAGCTTAGGCGGGCTCCCCTACAATGAGCAGTTCTTC. It specifies CASSLGGLPYNEQFF.

This clone has a single count. This rearrangement joins TRBV7-6 to TRBJ2-3, with 11 bases that match TRBD2. CDR1 is SGHVS, CDR2 FNYEAQ, per germline. The CDR3 covers 15 residues. V gave up 0 bases and J gave up 6 bases; unmatched junction bases: 2. The CDR3 bases are TGTGCCAGCAGCTTAGCGCGGACTAGCGGGGATACGCAGTATTTT. Translating gives CASSLARTSGDTQYF.

The rearrangement uses TRBV5-6 and TRBJ2-2; D gene uncertain. The CDR3 contains 14 residues. Deletions cut 4 bases from V and 1 base from J, with 8 bases between. Germline V CDR1 and CDR2: SGHDT, YYEEEE. CDR3: CASSMDGNTGELFF. CDR3 DNA: TGTGCCAGCAGCATGGACGGGAACACCGGGGAGCTGTTTTTT.